This T cell receptor beta chain was documented in a study of human T cells and chemical hapten exposure (dated by TCRdb to the early 2020s). Regarding the study in general: For sensitization, 2% DPC in acetone was applied to a roughly 2 cm by roughly 2 cm area of upper inner arm skin. Patients additionally received weekly therapeutic DPC doses to the scalp throughout the approximately 24-week study period. Patch testing was done on the upper back using Finn chambers containing 0.01% DPC, and results were scored after 6 days according to International Contact Dermatitis Research Group standards. Most of the patients in the cohort were female, and the cohort covered alopecia areata with under or over 50% scalp involvement, alopecia totalis and alopecia universalis. Libraries were combined into a pool for sequencing, and differences in TCR yield between samples came mainly from small differences in library volumes within the pool. Some 29 alopecia patients gave blood for TCR sequencing at one to four time points (pre-sensitization, 2, 6 and 24 weeks). Blood samples were taken from patients before sensitization (week 0) and then at 2, 6 and about 24 weeks after DPC sensitization. The study tracked peripheral blood TCR repertoire changes in vivo during primary and secondary sensitization to the hapten diphenylcyclopropenone (DPC) in alopecia patients.

Overall study outcomes, separate from this receptor: DPC sensitization did not change how many TCRs were above 1 in 1000 frequency, and no evidence was found of alterations in global repertoire structure. Patch test score correlated positively with the number of PT1 expanded TCRs, reaching significance at thresholds 8, 16 and 32 but not at 4. Compared with pre-sensitization or healthy control sets, expanded TCRs formed significantly more large CDR3 similarity clusters, which is consistent with antigen-driven responses. Because all patients had alopecia, a presumed autoimmune disease, the immune response of the patients might differ from that of healthy individuals. Repeated subsampling changed both the strength of the expansion versus patch-test correlation and the threshold at which that correlation became significant.

Trimming accounts for 6 bases at V and 4 bases at J, while the number of junction bases matched to no gene is 11. The CDR3 measures 17 amino acids from cysteine to phenylalanine. The DNA shown is the 51-base CDR3, in frame from base 1. The CDR1 and CDR2 encoded by the germline V gene are MDHEN and SYDVKM. Library preparation used RACE. Sequencing instrument: NextSeq 500. During library preparation, unique molecular identifiers were attached to individual cDNA molecules so that TCRs could be counted quantitatively and reproducibly. Each blood RNA sample was used to sequence both TCR alpha and TCR beta chains. Regarding the original processing steps: Samples had a median of roughly 98,000 TCRs, with a range from 23,224 to 690,600. V, J and CDR3 annotation of the TCR reads was performed with the Decombinator software suite. To make PS versus PT1 abundance plots, every sample was subsampled to the same number of TCRs (28,000). Expanded TCRs were defined as absent before sensitization and observed at least eight times at the 2-week time point. TCRdb reran the public reads through fastp at Q25 and MiXCR, keeping productive beta chains. Rows are unified per CDR3 protein, each entry keeping the most common DNA and genes. None of the V and J calls come from the authors' own analysis; TCRdb made them. The sample table shows around 110,000 distinct CDR3 sequences, and around 10% are seen once. The ten largest clones take up about 1.4% of the sample.

According to the study, the label for this sample's time point signals: patch test 1, 2 weeks after DPC sensitization. The meaning of the sample's treatment or condition label: therapeutic diphenylcyclopropenone sensitization with weekly scalp DPC. At each patch-test visit, blood was drawn before the patch test was applied. Eligible patients were aged 18 to 70, diagnosed with alopecia, deemed suitable for DPC therapy, and excluded if pregnant. Total RNA was isolated from unfractionated whole blood collected in Tempus Blood RNA tubes. Remarks on this clonotype: Its target antigen remains unknown. No base quality information exists; no much larger clone differs at one position.

The TCR originated in a woman in her fifties or sixties with alopecia areata. Some clones in this sample may be carry-over from other donors' samples. Source: whole blood, taken in connection with sensitization to the hapten diphenylcyclopropenone (DPC). The chain is assembled from TRBV28 and TRBJ2-3; TRBD2 fits 12 bases in the junction. The nucleotide sequence is given as TGTGCCAGCAGCCCAGGCCTACTAGCGGGGGGCCCAGATACGCAGTATTTT. Its amino acids are CASSPGLLAGGPDTQYF.